One sample yielded the 18 T cell receptor beta chains listed below, sequenced in a study of blood T cell dynamics during melanoma immunotherapy. Specified time point: week 3, after first cycle of checkpoint inhibitor. Assay used: immunoSEQ multiplex PCR; TCRdb lists only in-frame clones, some missing. The table lists approximately 28,000 clones, roughly 83% of them singletons. The input for sequencing was blood, taken from a patient treated with checkpoint blockade. The receptor source for this set is a human donor with melanoma.

This clone has only one observation. This chain links TRBV25-1 with TRBJ2-5, with D possibly called TRBD1 or TRBD2 (5 bases each). The CDR3 length is 14 residues. Germline assignment: CDR1 MGHDK and CDR2 SYGVNS. Trimming pared 5 bases from V and 2 bases from J, leaving 12 bases between. CDR3 sequence: CASSMPGPQETQYF. In nucleotides, the CDR3 is TGTGCCAGCAGTATGCCGGGACCACAAGAGACCCAGTACTTC.

CDR3 sequence reads: CASSDAGSSGNTIYF. CDR3 DNA sequence: TGTGCCAGCAGCGACGCAGGGAGCTCTGGAAACACCATATATTTT. The V and J genes are TRBV9 and TRBJ1-3; possibly TRBD1 for D (5 bases). The germline V and J ends were trimmed by 3 bases and 0 bases, with 10 bases remaining between them. This CDR3 region has 15 residues. Looked up from germline, CDR1 is SGDLS and CDR2 is YYNGEE. The full variable domain, rest sourced from reference TRBV9 and TRBJ1-3, is DSGVTQTPKHLITATGQRVTLRCSPRSGDLSVYWYQQSLDQGLQFLIQYYNGEERAKGNILERFSAQQFPDLHSELNLSSLELGDSALYFCASSDAGSSGNTIYFGEGSWLTVV.

This clone appeared a single time. The J gene is TRBJ1-5, the V gene TRBV19; weak D call: TRBD1 (6 bases). The CDR3 loop spans 15 amino acids. CDR1 and CDR2 from the germline V gene are LNHDA and SQIVND (reference sequence). With 5 bases removed from V and 4 bases from J, the gap between germline ends came to 15 bases. CDR3 amino acids: CASSSGGTRNQPQHF. CDR3 bases: TGTGCCAGTAGTTCGGGAGGGACACGAAATCAGCCCCAGCATTTT. The full variable domain, in which reference TRBV19 and TRBJ1-5 provide the parts outside the CDR3, is DGGITQSPKYLFRKEGQNVTLSCEQNLNHDAMYWYRQDPGQGLRLIYYSQIVNDFQKGDIAEGYSVSREKKESFPLTVTSAQKNPTAFYLCASSSGGTRNQPQHFGDGTRLSIL.

CDR3 loop: CASSPLGAGQPQHF. CDR3 bases: TGTGCCAGCAGTCCTCTCGGGGCAGGTCAGCCCCAGCATTTT. The chain carries TRBV6-5 and TRBJ1-5; the D gene is possibly TRBD1 (5 bases). CDR1 MNHEY and CDR2 SVGAGI come from the germline V gene. This CDR3 comprises 14 residues. V was cut by 5 bases and J by 6 bases, with 14 bases left in between.

The chain combines TRBV25-1 with TRBJ2-7, with D possibly being TRBD1 (5 bases). The CDR3 sequence is 11 residues long. V was cut by 6 bases and J by 6 bases, with 9 bases left in between. The germline V gene encodes CDR1 MGHDK and CDR2 SYGVNS. The CDR3 DNA follows: TGTGCCAGCAGCTTTAGGGGCGAGCAGTACTTC. It is translated as CASSFRGEQYF.

The V gene is TRBV7-2, the J gene TRBJ2-7, with D possibly called TRBD1 or TRBD2 (5 bases each). CDR1 and CDR2 from the germline V gene are SGHTA and FQGNSA. With 2 bases removed from V and 2 bases from J, the gap between germline ends came to 13 bases. This CDR3 region has 15 residues. This CDR3 is CASSLSRGNAYEQYF. The CDR3, as DNA: TGTGCCAGCAGCTTATCCCGGGGCAACGCCTACGAGCAGTACTTC.

The V and J genes are TRBV19 and TRBJ1-1; D unclear. Trimming removed 5 bases at V and 7 bases at J, with 14 bases between. This CDR3 comprises 13 residues. Germline CDR1 and CDR2: LNHDA and SQIVND (reference sequence). This chain's CDR3 is CASSPQAGGEAFF. In DNA, the CDR3 is TGTGCCAGTAGTCCTCAGGCTGGAGGTGAAGCTTTCTTT. Using reference TRBV19 and TRBJ1-1 for the parts outside the CDR3, the full variable domain is DGGITQSPKYLFRKEGQNVTLSCEQNLNHDAMYWYRQDPGQGLRLIYYSQIVNDFQKGDIAEGYSVSREKKESFPLTVTSAQKNPTAFYLCASSPQAGGEAFFGQGTRLTVV.

The J gene is TRBJ1-1, the V gene TRBV5-1; D possibly corresponds to TRBD1 (5 bases). The CDR3 has 15 amino acids. Trimming removed 0 bases from V and 3 bases from J, with 12 bases in between. Looked up from germline, CDR1 is SGHRS and CDR2 is YFSETQ. CDR3 sequence (DNA): TGCGCCAGCAGCTTGGTTTGGGGAGGGGACACTGAAGCTTTCTTT. Its translation: CASSLVWGGDTEAFF.

The genes are TRBV5-4 and TRBJ1-2, with D unclear. Germline assignment: CDR1 SGHNT and CDR2 YYREEE (reference sequence). The CDR3 consists of 13 residues. The germline V and J ends were trimmed by 1 base and 5 bases, with 9 bases remaining between them. CDR3 DNA sequence: TGTGCCAGCAGCTTGAACACCCCATATGGCTACACCTTC. It specifies CASSLNTPYGYTF. Complete variable domain (other parts from reference TRBV5-4 and TRBJ1-2): ETGVTQSPTHLIKTRGQQVTLRCSSQSGHNTVSWYQQALGQGPQFIFQYYREEENGRGNFPPRFSGLQFPNYSSELNVNALELDDSALYLCASSLNTPYGYTFGSGTRLTVV.

V is TRBV19 and J is TRBJ1-2, with 9 bases aligning to TRBD1. Germline CDR1 LNHDA, CDR2 SQIVND (reference sequence). This CDR3 has 15 amino acids. After removal of 6 bases from V and 4 bases from J, the junction contained 9 bases not matched to a gene. This CDR3 is CASRRDREVSYGYTF. CDR3 nucleotide sequence: TGTGCCAGTAGACGGGACAGGGAGGTTAGCTATGGCTACACCTTC.

This clone has only one observation. This chain uses TRBV19 with TRBJ2-2; D is possibly TRBD1 (6 bases). V was cut by 4 bases and J by 8 bases, with 11 bases left in between. Germline CDR1 is LNHDA and CDR2 is SQIVND (reference sequence). The CDR3 runs 13 residues. DNA for the CDR3: TGTGCCAGTAGTAAGCGGACAGTGGGGGAGCTGTTTTTT. It encodes CASSKRTVGELFF. The complete variable domain, with remaining parts taken from reference TRBV19 and TRBJ2-2, reads DGGITQSPKYLFRKEGQNVTLSCEQNLNHDAMYWYRQDPGQGLRLIYYSQIVNDFQKGDIAEGYSVSREKKESFPLTVTSAQKNPTAFYLCASSKRTVGELFFGEGSRLTVL.

The gene calls are TRBV28 and TRBJ2-1; 9 nucleotides agree with TRBD2. The V gene end was trimmed by 5 bases and the J gene end by 12 bases; junction bases not matched to a gene: 8. CDR1 and CDR2 (germline): MDHEN, SYDVKM. The CDR3 is 13 amino acids. CDR3 nucleotides: TGTGCCAGCAGTGGGACTAGCCGCCTAGGGCAGTTCTTC. Protein product: CASSGTSRLGQFF.

This clone has more than one count but fewer than ten. The J gene is TRBJ2-7, the V gene TRBV6-5, with TRBD1 matching 8 bases. Looked up from germline, CDR1 is MNHEY and CDR2 is SVGAGI. The CDR3 covers 14 residues. Trimming at V came to 4 bases and at J to 1 base, leaving 3 bases not matched to a gene. The CDR3 reads CASSSTGASYEQYF. The DNA of the CDR3 is TGTGCCAGCAGTTCGACAGGGGCATCCTACGAGCAGTACTTC.

This chain joins TRBV5-1 and TRBJ1-1, with D hard to call. Germline CDR1 reads SGHRS; CDR2 reads YFSETQ. The V end lost 7 bases, the J end lost 1 base, and 11 bases lay between the germline ends. This CDR3 spans 13 amino acids. The CDR3: CASCYAGNTEAFF. The CDR3 bases are TGCGCCAGCTGCTATGCAGGGAACACTGAAGCTTTCTTT. Full variable domain (missing parts from reference TRBV5-1 and TRBJ1-1): KAGVTQTPRYLIKTRGQQVTLSCSPISGHRSVSWYQQTPGQGLQFLFEYFSETQRNKGNFPGRFSGRQFSNSRSEMNVSTLELGDSALYLCASCYAGNTEAFFGQGTRLTVV.

The chain employs TRBV28 and TRBJ2-5, with 13 positions matching TRBD2. V lost 5 bases, J lost 9 bases, and 6 bases stayed unmatched. The CDR3 is 14 residues long. Germline V gives CDR1 MDHEN, CDR2 SYDVKM. In nucleotides, the CDR3 is TGTGCCAGCAGTCATGGACTAGCGGGGGTGTCCCAGTACTTC. This sequence encodes CASSHGLAGVSQYF.

The chain joins TRBV6-1 to TRBJ1-2; the D is unclear. Per germline, CDR1 MNHNS and CDR2 SASEGT. The length of the CDR3 is 15 residues. Trimming shortened V by 1 base and J by 2 bases, and 11 bases separated the two germline ends. The CDR3 nucleotides read TGTGCCAGCAGTGAAGGATTCAGGATCAACTATGGCTACACCTTC. Protein sequence: CASSEGFRINYGYTF.

The chain is built from TRBV7-2 and TRBJ2-2, with a possible D match to TRBD2 (6 bases). CDR3 size: 15 residues. V was pared by 1 base and J by 4 bases, with 10 bases between. Looked up from germline, CDR1 is SGHTA and CDR2 is FQGNSA. CDR3 in DNA: TGTGCCAGCAGCTTAGGGGGCGGGATCACCGGGGAGCTGTTTTTT. Residues: CASSLGGGITGELFF.

The rearrangement uses TRBV13 and TRBJ1-2, with TRBD1 identical over 7 bases. Trimming at V came to 1 base and at J to 8 bases, leaving 4 bases not matched to a gene. CDR1 and CDR2 (germline): PRHDT, FYEKMQ (reference sequence). This CDR3 has 13 residues. The CDR3 DNA reads as TGTGCCAGCAGCTTAGTTGACAGGGAGGGCTACACCTTC. It yields the protein CASSLVDREGYTF.